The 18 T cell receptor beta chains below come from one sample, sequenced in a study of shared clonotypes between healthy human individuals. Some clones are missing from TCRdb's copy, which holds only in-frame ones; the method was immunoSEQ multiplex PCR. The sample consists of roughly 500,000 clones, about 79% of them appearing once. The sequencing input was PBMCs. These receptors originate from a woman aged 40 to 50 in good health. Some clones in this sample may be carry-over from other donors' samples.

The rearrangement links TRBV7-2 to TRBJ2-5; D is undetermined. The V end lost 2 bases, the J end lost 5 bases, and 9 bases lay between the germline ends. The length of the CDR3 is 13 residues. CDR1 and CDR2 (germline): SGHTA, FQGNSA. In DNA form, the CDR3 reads TGTGCCAGCAGCTTACTGGGTGCGGAGACCCAGTACTTC. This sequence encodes CASSLLGAETQYF.

CDR3 in amino acids: CASSSAGRSQETQYF. CDR3 bases: TGTGCCAGCAGTTCAGCGGGCCGCTCCCAAGAGACCCAGTACTTC. J is TRBJ2-5 and V is TRBV28, with a weak D call TRBD2 (6 bases). Trimming removed 4 bases at V and 1 base at J, with 13 bases between. Per germline, CDR1 MDHEN and CDR2 SYDVKM. The CDR3 extends over 15 amino acids.

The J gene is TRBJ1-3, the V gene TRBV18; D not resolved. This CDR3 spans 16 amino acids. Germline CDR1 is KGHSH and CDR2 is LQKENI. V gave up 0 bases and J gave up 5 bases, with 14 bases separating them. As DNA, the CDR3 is TGTGCCAGCTCACCACCGAGGGAGATCGATAGAAACACCATATATTTT. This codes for CASSPPREIDRNTIYF.

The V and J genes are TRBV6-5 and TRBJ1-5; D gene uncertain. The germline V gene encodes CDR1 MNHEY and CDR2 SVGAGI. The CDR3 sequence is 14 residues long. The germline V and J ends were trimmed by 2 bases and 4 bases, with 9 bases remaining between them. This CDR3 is CASSYSPTNQPQHF. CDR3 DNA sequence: TGTGCCAGCAGTTACAGCCCCACTAATCAGCCCCAGCATTTT.

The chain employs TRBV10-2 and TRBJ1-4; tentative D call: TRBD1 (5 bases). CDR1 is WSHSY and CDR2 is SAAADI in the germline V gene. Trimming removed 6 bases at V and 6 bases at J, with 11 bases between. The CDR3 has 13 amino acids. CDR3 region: CASSPGTHEKLFF. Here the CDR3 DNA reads TGCGCCAGCAGCCCCGGGACTCATGAAAAACTGTTTTTT.

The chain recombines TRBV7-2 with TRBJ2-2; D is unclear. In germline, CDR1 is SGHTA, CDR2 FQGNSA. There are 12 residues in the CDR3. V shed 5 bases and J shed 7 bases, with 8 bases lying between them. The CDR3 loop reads CASSPRNGELFF. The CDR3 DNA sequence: TGTGCCAGCAGCCCAAGGAACGGGGAGCTGTTTTTT.

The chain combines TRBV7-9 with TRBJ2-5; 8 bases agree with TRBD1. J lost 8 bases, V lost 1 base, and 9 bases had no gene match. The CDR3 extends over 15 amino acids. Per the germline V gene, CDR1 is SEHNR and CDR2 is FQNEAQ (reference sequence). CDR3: CASSLGTGTFVTQYF. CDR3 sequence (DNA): TGTGCCAGCAGCTTAGGGACAGGGACCTTTGTTACCCAGTACTTC.

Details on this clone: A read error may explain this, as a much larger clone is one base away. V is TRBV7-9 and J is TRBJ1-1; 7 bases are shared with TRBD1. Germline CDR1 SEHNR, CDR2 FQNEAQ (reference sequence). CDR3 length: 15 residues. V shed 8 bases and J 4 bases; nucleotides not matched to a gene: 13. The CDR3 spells CASGPEGAGSTEAFF. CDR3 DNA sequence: TGTGCCAGCGGCCCCGAGGGGGCAGGGAGCACTGAAGCTTTCTTT.

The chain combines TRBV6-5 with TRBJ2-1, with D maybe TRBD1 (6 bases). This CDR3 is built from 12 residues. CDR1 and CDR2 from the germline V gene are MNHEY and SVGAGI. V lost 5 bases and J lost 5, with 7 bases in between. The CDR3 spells CASSGQNNEQFF. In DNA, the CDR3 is TGTGCCAGCAGTGGACAGAACAATGAGCAGTTCTTC.

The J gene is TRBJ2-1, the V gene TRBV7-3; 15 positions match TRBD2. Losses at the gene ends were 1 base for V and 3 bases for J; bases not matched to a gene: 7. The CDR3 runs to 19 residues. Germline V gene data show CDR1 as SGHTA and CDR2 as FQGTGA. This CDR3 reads CASSLMLGGLAGGYNEQFF. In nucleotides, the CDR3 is TGTGCCAGCAGCTTAATGTTGGGGGGACTAGCGGGAGGCTACAATGAGCAGTTCTTC.

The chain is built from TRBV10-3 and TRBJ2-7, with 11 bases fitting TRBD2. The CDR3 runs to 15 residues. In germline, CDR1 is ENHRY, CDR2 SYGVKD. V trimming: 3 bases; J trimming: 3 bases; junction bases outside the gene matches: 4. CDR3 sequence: CAISDDLAGGYEQYF. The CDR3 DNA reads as TGTGCCATCAGTGATGACCTAGCGGGAGGCTACGAGCAGTACTTC.

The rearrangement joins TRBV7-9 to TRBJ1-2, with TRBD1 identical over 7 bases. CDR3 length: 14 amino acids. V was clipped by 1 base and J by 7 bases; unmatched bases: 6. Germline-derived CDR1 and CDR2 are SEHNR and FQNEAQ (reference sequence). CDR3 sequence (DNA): TGTGCCAGCAGCTTAGTCATGGCAGGGGGTGGCTACACCTTC. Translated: CASSLVMAGGGYTF.

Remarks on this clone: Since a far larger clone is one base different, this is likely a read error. The CDR3 DNA sequence: TGTGCCAGCAGCGCAGGGACAGGGCATTCTGCAACTAATGAAAAACTGTTTTTT. Protein sequence: CASSAGTGHSATNEKLFF. The rearrangement links TRBV5-4 to TRBJ1-4; 9 bases align to TRBD1. V shed 4 bases, J shed 0 bases, and the junction held 10 bases outside the gene matches. The germline CDR1 and CDR2 sequences are SGHNT and YYREEE (reference sequence). The CDR3 runs 18 residues.

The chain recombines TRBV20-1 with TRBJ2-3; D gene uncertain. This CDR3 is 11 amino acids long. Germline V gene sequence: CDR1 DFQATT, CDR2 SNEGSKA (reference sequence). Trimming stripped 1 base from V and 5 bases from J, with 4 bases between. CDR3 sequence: CSARGGDTQYF. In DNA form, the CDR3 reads TGCAGTGCTAGAGGGGGAGATACGCAGTATTTT.

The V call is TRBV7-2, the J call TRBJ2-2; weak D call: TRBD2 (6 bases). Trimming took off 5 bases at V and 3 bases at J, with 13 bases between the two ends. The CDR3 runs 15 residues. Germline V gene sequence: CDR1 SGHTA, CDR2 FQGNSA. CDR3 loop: CASSPPGRYTGELFF. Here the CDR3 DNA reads TGTGCCAGCAGCCCCCCCGGGAGATACACCGGGGAGCTGTTTTTT.

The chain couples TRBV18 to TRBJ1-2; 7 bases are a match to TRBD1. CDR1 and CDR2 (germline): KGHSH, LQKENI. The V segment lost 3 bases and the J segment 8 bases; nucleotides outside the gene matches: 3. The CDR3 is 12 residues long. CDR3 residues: CASSPDRDGYTF. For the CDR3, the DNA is TGTGCCAGCTCACCCGACAGGGACGGCTACACCTTC.

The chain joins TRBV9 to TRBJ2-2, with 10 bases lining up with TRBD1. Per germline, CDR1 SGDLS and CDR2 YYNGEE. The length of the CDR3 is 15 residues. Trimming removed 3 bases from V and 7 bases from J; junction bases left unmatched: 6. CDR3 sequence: CASSAGQGLIGELFF. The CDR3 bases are TGTGCCAGCAGCGCGGGACAGGGGTTAATCGGGGAGCTGTTTTTT.

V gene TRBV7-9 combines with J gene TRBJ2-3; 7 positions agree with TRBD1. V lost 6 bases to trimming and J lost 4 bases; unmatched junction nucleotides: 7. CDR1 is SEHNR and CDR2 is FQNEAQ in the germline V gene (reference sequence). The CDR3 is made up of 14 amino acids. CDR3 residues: CASRPGTEADTQYF. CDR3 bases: TGTGCCAGCAGGCCCGGGACAGAGGCAGATACGCAGTATTTT.